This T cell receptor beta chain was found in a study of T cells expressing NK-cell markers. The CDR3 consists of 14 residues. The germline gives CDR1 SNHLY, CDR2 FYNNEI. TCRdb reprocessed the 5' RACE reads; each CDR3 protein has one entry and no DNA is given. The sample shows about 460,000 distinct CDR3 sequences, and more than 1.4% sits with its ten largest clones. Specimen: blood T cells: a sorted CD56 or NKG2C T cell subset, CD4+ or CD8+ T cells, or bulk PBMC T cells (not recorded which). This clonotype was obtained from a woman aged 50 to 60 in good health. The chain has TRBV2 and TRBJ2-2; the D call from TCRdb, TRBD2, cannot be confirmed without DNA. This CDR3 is CASSMPSYTGELFF. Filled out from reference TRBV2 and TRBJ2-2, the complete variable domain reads EPEVTQTPSHQVTQMGQEVILRCVPISNHLYFYWYRQILGQKVEFLVSFYNNEISEKSEIFDDQFSVERPDGSNFTLKIRSTKLEDSAMYFCASSMPSYTGELFFGEGSRLTVL.